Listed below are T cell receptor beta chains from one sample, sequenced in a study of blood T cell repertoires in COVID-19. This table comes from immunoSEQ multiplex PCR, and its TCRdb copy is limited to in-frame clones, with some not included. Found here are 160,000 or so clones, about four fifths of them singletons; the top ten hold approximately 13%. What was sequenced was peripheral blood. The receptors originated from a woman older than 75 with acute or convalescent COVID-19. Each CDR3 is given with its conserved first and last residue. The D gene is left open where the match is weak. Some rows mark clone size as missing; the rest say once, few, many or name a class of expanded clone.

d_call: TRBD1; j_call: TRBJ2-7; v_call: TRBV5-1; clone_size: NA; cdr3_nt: TGCGCCAGCAGCTTCGGGACAGGGAACGAGCAGTACTTC; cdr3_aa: CASSFGTGNEQYF
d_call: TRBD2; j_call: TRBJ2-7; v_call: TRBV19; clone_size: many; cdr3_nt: TGTGCCAGTAAGGAGTCTAGCGGGAGGTACGAGCAGTACTTC; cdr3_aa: CASKESSGRYEQYF
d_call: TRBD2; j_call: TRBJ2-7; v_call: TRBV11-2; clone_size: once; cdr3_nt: TGTGCCAGCAGCAAGACTAGCGGGAGGAACACCTACGAGCAGTACTTC; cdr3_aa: CASSKTSGRNTYEQYF
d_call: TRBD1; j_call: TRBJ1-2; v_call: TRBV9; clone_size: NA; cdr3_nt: TGTGCCAGCAGCGCTCAGGGGGATGGCTACACCTTC; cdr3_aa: CASSAQGDGYTF
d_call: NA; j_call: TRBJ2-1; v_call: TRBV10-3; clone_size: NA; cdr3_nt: TGTGCCATCAGTGGCTCCGTTGGGGAGGTGTTCTTC; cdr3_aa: CAISGSVGEVFF
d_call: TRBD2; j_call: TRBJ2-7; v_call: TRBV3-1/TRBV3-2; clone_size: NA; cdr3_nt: TGTGCCAGCAGCCAATCTCCTAGCGGGGACTCCTACGAGCAGTACTTC; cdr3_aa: CASSQSPSGDSYEQYF
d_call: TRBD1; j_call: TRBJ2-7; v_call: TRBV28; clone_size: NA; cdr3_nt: TGTGCCAGCAGCCCCCTCAGGGGGAGATTCTACGAGCAGTACTTC; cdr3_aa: CASSPLRGRFYEQYF
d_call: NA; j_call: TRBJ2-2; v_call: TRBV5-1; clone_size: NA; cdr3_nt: TGCGCCAGCAGCCCGGGTGGCAACACCGGGGAGCTGTTTTTT; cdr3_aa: CASSPGGNTGELFF
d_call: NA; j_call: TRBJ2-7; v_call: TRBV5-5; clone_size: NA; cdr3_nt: TGTGCCAGCAGCTTCGACAGCCAGATTTACGAGCAGTACTTC; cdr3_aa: CASSFDSQIYEQYF
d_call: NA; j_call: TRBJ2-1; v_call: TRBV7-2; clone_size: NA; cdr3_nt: TGTGCCAGCAGCTTAGGTGGCGGGTCTACCTACAATGAGCAGTTCTTC; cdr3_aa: CASSLGGGSTYNEQFF
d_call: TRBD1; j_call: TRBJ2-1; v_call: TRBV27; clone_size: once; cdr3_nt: TGTGCCAGCAGCCTTCATCCCTCATTAGGATCCGCAGGGGGTGAGCAGTTCTTC; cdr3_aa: CASSLHPSLGSAGGEQFF
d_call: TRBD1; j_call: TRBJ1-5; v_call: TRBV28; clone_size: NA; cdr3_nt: TGTGCCAGCAAAACGGGGGCAGGGGGTAGGCAGCCCCAGCATTTT; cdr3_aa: CASKTGAGGRQPQHF
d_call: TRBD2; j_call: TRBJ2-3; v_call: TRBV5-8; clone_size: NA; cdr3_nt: TGTGCCAGCAGCTCGGCTAGCGGGATCACAGATACGCAGTATTTT; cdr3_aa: CASSSASGITDTQYF
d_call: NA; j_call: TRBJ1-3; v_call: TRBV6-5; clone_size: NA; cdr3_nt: TGTGCCAGCTCCGGGGTTTACTCTGGAAACACCATATATTTT; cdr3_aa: CASSGVYSGNTIYF
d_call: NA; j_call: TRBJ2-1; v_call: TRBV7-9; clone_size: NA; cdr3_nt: TGTGCCAGCAGCTTAGAACAGAACTACAATGAGCAGTTCTTC; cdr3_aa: CASSLEQNYNEQFF
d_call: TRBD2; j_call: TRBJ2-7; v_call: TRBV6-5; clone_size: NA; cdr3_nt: TGTGCCAGCAGGCTAAGGCCCAGCGGGAGCTACGAGCAGTACTTC; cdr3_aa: CASRLRPSGSYEQYF
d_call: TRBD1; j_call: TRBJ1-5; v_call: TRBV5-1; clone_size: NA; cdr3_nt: TGCGCCAGCAGCTTAAGACAGGGCGATCAGCCCCAGCATTTT; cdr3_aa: CASSLRQGDQPQHF
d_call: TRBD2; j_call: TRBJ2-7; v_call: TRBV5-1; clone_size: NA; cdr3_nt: TGCGCCAGCAGCTCGGGACTAGTGGGGACCTCCTACGAGCAGTACTTC; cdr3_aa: CASSSGLVGTSYEQYF
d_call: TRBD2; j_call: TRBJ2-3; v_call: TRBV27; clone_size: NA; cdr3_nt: TGTGCCAGCACCTCGGGACTAGAAGGGGATACGCAGTATTTT; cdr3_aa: CASTSGLEGDTQYF
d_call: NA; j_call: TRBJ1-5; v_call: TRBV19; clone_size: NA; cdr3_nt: TGTGCCAGTAGTGTCAGCGGGTTCGGGGAGCCCCAGCATTTT; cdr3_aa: CASSVSGFGEPQHF
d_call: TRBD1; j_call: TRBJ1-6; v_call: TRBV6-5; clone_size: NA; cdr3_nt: TGTGCCAGCAGTTCCTCAGGGGGCTCCCCGGGTTCACCCCTCCACTTT; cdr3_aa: CASSSSGGSPGSPLHF
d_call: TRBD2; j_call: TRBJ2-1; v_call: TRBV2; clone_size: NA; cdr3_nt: TGTGCCAGCAGTGGTGGGACTAGCGGGCGTACCTACAATGAGCAGTTCTTC; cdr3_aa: CASSGGTSGRTYNEQFF
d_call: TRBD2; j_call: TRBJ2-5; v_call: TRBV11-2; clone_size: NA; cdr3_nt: TGTGCCAGCAGCTTAGATTGGGCTAGCGGGAGAGATCAAGAGACCCAGTACTTC; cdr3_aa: CASSLDWASGRDQETQYF
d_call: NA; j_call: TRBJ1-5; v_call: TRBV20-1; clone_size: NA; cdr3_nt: TGCAGTGCTAGTAAAGTGAGGGAAGGGCAGCCCCAGCATTTT; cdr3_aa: CSASKVREGQPQHF
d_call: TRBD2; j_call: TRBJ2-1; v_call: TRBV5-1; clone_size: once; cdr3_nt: TGCGCCAGCAGCTTCAACGTAGCGGGTTACAATGAGCAGTTCTTC; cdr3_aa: CASSFNVAGYNEQFF
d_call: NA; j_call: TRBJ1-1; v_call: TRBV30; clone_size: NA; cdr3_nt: TGTGCCTGGAAGAGGGAATTTACTGAAGCTTTCTTT; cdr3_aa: CAWKREFTEAFF
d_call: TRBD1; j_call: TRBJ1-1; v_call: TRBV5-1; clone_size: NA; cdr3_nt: TGCGCCAGCAGCACCCTACAGGGGGCTCACACTGAAGCTTTCTTT; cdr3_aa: CASSTLQGAHTEAFF
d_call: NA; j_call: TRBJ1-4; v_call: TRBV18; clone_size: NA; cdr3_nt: TGTGCCAGCTCACCACCGGCGCAGGGAGGAGAAAAACTGTTTTTT; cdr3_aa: CASSPPAQGGEKLFF
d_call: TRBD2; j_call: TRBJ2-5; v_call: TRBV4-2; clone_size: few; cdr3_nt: TGTGCCAGCAGCCAAGATACGGCTAGCGGGAGGTACCAAGAGACCCAGTACTTC; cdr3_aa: CASSQDTASGRYQETQYF
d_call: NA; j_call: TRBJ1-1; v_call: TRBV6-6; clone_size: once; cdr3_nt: TGTGCCAGCAGTTACGAGGGGAACACTGAAGCTTTCTTT; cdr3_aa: CASSYEGNTEAFF
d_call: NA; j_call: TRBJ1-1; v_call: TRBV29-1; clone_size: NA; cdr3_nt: TGCAGCGTTGAAGAGACGGCGGTTGGCACTGAAGCTTTCTTT; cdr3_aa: CSVEETAVGTEAFF
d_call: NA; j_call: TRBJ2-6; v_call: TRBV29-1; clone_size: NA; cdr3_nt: TGCAGCGTGGAGGAGGGGTCTGGGGCCAACGTCCTGACTTTC; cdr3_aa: CSVEEGSGANVLTF
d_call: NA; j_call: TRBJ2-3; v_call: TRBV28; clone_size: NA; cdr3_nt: TGTGCCAGCAGGTCACCAGGGGTAGATACGCAGTATTTT; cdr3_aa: CASRSPGVDTQYF
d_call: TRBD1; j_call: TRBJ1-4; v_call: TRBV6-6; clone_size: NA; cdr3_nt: TGTGCCAGCAGTTTCATTTCGACAGGGTGGGGTGAAAAACTGTTTTTT; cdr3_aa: CASSFISTGWGEKLFF
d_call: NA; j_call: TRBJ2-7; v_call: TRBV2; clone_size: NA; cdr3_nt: TGTGCCAGCAGCCTCCGGGGAGTCCTGACTACCCCCTACGAGCAGTACTTC; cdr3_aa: CASSLRGVLTTPYEQYF
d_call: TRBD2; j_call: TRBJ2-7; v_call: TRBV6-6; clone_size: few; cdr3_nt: TGTGCCAGCAGCGGTCTAGCGGGAGGGGGTTACGAGCAGTACTTC; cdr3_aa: CASSGLAGGGYEQYF
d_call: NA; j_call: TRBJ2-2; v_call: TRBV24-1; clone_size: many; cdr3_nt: TGTGCCACCAGTGCAGGGGAGTTGACCGGGGAGCTGTTTTTT; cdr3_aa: CATSAGELTGELFF
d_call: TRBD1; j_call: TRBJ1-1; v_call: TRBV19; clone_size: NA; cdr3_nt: TGTGCCAGCTATTGGGACAGGGGGAGAGCTTTCTTT; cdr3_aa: CASYWDRGRAFF
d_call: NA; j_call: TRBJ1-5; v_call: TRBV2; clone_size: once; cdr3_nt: TGTGCCAGCAGCGGGGGGAGGGGCCAGCCCCAGCATTTT; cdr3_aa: CASSGGRGQPQHF
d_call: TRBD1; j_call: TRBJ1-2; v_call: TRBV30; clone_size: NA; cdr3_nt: TGTGCCTTGATAGACAGGGGTTATGGCTACACCTTC; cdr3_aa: CALIDRGYGYTF
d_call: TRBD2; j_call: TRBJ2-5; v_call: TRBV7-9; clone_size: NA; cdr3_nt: TGTGCCAGCAGCTCCTTAGCGGGAGGGGAGACCCAGTACTTC; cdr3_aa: CASSSLAGGETQYF
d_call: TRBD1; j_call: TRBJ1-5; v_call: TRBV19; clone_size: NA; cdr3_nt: TGTGCCAGTAGTTTACAGGGGGAAGGCAATCAGCCCCAGCATTTT; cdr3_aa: CASSLQGEGNQPQHF
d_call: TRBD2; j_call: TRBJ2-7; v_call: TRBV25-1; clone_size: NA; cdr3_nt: TGTGCCAGCACGGGCCCGAGCGGGGCCTACGAGCAGTACTTC; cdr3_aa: CASTGPSGAYEQYF
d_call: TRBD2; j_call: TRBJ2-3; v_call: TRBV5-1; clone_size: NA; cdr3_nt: TGCGCCAGCACTGGCGGGAGCCTCGAAGATACGCAGTATTTT; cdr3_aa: CASTGGSLEDTQYF
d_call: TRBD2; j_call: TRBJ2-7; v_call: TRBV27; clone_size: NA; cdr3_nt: TGTGCCAGCAGTCTACATGGGACTAGCGGGAACTACGAGCAGTACTTC; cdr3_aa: CASSLHGTSGNYEQYF
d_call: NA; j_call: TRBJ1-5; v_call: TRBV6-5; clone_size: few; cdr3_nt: TGTGCCAGCAGTTCTACAGGGATCGGCAATCAGCCCCAGCATTTT; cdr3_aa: CASSSTGIGNQPQHF
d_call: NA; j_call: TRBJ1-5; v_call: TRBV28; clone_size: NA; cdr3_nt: TGTGCCAGTTGCGGAGGCCATCAGCCCCAGCATTTT; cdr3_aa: CASCGGHQPQHF
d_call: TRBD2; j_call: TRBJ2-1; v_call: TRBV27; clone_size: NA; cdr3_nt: TGTGCCAGCAGTTTATTGCGGGGGGCCCACCTGGAGCAGTTCTTC; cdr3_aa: CASSLLRGAHLEQFF
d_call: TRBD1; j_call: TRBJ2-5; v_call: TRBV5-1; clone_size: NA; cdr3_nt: TGCGCCAGCAGCTCTTTCCCGGGACAGGGGGAGACCCAGTACTTC; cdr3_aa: CASSSFPGQGETQYF
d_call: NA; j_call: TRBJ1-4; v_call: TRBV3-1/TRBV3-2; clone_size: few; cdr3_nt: TGTGCCAGCAGCGGGGGGACTAAGAATGAAAAACTGTTTTTT; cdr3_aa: CASSGGTKNEKLFF
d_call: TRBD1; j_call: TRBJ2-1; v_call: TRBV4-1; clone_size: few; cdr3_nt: TGCGCCAGCAGTGACAGACAGGGGAATAAGCAGTTCTTC; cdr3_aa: CASSDRQGNKQFF
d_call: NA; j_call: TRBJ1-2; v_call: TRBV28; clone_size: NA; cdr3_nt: TGTGCCAGCAGTTTACCTAAGGGACACATCAATGGCTACACCTTC; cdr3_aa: CASSLPKGHINGYTF
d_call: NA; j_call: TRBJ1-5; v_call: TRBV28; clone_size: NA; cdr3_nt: TGTGCCAGCAGTTTAGGTTTCGGCAGGCCGTCCCCCCAGCATTTT; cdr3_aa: CASSLGFGRPSPQHF
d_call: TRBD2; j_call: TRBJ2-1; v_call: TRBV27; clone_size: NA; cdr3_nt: TGTGCCAGCAGGACTAGCGGGGGTCATAGGGCGCAGTTCTTC; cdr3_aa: CASRTSGGHRAQFF
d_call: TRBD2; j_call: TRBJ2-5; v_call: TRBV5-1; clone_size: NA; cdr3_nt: TGCGCCAGCAGCTTGGGGCCTAGCGGAGAGACCCAGTACTTC; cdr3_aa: CASSLGPSGETQYF